Listed below are T cell receptor beta chains from one sample, sequenced in a study of cytotoxic CD8 clonotypes in ibrutinib-treated CLL. Profiled with immunoSEQ multiplex PCR; TCRdb holds only in-frame clones, not every one. The data contain about 17,000 clones, 55% to 80% of them singletons. Material: PBMCs, obtained after 12 months of ibrutinib treatment. The receptors derive from a human donor with chronic lymphocytic leukemia. Both conserved end residues are part of each CDR3. Each record gives: J gene, D gene, clone size, V gene, CDR3 protein. D genes are given only for firm matches. Clone size is not always given. Where it is, it says once, few, many or a class for expanded clones.

J: TRBJ2-4
D: NA
size: NA
V: TRBV2
CDR3: CASSEGGESVQYF

J: TRBJ2-1
D: TRBD2
size: NA
V: TRBV28
CDR3: CASSSLGTRTANEQFF

J: TRBJ2-5
D: NA
size: NA
V: TRBV27
CDR3: CASSSIMGTVQETQYF

J: TRBJ2-2
D: TRBD1
size: NA
V: TRBV19
CDR3: CASLPGTENTGELFF

J: TRBJ2-7
D: NA
size: few
V: TRBV5-1
CDR3: CASSRGAGGLEEQYF

J: TRBJ1-5
D: NA
size: few
V: TRBV4-1
CDR3: CASSQERGRQPQHF

J: TRBJ1-1
D: TRBD1
size: NA
V: TRBV5-6
CDR3: CASSGGTGRTEAFF

J: TRBJ2-2
D: TRBD2
size: NA
V: TRBV10-3
CDR3: CAIRSGSTGELFF

J: TRBJ2-5
D: NA
size: NA
V: TRBV2
CDR3: CASSGGALAETQYF

J: TRBJ2-2
D: NA
size: NA
V: TRBV2
CDR3: CASSDERITGELFF

J: TRBJ2-7
D: TRBD2
size: NA
V: TRBV7-2
CDR3: CASSLEGSGTSQYF

J: TRBJ2-1
D: TRBD2
size: NA
V: TRBV2
CDR3: CASKAGGAYNEQFF

J: TRBJ2-1
D: NA
size: NA
V: TRBV27
CDR3: CASSHNQVEQFF

J: TRBJ2-2
D: NA
size: few
V: TRBV9
CDR3: CASGARQENTGELFF

J: TRBJ1-1
D: TRBD1
size: NA
V: TRBV9
CDR3: CASSAVKGQGANTEAFF

J: TRBJ1-3
D: NA
size: NA
V: TRBV19
CDR3: CASTYRSSGNTIYF

J: TRBJ1-5
D: TRBD1
size: NA
V: TRBV2
CDR3: CASSSGTGGQPQHF

J: TRBJ2-3
D: NA
size: NA
V: TRBV18
CDR3: CASSPIGQDTQYF

J: TRBJ2-3
D: TRBD1
size: NA
V: TRBV7-3
CDR3: CASSLGQGRRTDTQYF

J: TRBJ2-3
D: TRBD2
size: NA
V: TRBV30
CDR3: CAWRSAGATDTQYF

J: TRBJ2-1
D: NA
size: few
V: TRBV2
CDR3: CAGRPRSRIENEQFF

J: TRBJ1-2
D: NA
size: NA
V: TRBV7-9
CDR3: CASSLPGNYGYTF

J: TRBJ2-5
D: TRBD2
size: once
V: TRBV7-3
CDR3: CASSFATSGRETQYF